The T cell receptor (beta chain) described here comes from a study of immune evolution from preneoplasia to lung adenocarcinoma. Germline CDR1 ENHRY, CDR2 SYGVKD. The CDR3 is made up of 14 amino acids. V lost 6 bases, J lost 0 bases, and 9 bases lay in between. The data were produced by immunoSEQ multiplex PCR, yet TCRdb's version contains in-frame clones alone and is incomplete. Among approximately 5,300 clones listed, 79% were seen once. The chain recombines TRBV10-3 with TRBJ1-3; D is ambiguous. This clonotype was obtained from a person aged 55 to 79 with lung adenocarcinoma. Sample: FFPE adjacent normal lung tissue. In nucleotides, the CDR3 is TGTGCCATCAGAGACGCGAGCTCTGGAAACACCATATATTTT. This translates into CAIRDASSGNTIYF.